This entry lists 26 T cell receptor beta chains sequenced from one sample in a study of blood T cell repertoires in COVID-19. Assay used: immunoSEQ multiplex PCR; TCRdb lists only in-frame clones, some missing. The table records 150,000 to 200,000 clones, about 85% of them present only once. Input material: peripheral blood. Source of these receptors: a human donor with acute or convalescent COVID-19. The donor label of this sample is uncertain.

The chain recombines TRBV7-2 with TRBJ1-1; 7 nucleotides align to TRBD1. Germline CDR1 is SGHTA and CDR2 is FQGNSA. V gave up 8 bases and J gave up 0 bases; unmatched junction bases: 3. The CDR3 extends over 13 amino acids. The CDR3 protein is CASGDRMNTEAFF. Here the CDR3 DNA reads TGTGCCAGCGGGGACAGAATGAACACTGAAGCTTTCTTT.

V and J are TRBV30 and TRBJ2-3; D is possibly TRBD2 (6 bases). The CDR3 spans 14 residues. V was clipped by 0 bases and J by 1 base, with 8 bases between them. Germline loops: CDR1 GTSNPN, CDR2 SVGIG (reference sequence). The CDR3 reads CAWSVGGGTDTQYF. The CDR3 DNA is TGTGCCTGGAGTGTCGGCGGGGGCACAGATACGCAGTATTTT.

The chain joins TRBV12-3 or TRBV12-4 to TRBJ1-1; D remains unclear. Trimming removed 7 bases at V and 4 bases at J, with 10 bases between. This CDR3 has 12 residues. The CDR3 DNA follows: TGTGCCAGCACCCCCCGGGTCACTGAAGCTTTCTTT. This translates into CASTPRVTEAFF.

CDR3 bases: TGTGCCAGCAGCCGACTCAACAGGGGAGCTGAAGCTTTCTTT. Amino acids: CASSRLNRGAEAFF. The V gene is TRBV7-9, the J gene TRBJ1-1; 7 nucleotides line up with TRBD1. The length of the CDR3 is 14 residues. Germline V gene sequence: CDR1 SEHNR, CDR2 FQNEAQ (reference sequence). With V trimmed by 5 bases and J by 6 bases, 9 bases remained unmatched.

The rearrangement uses TRBV9 and TRBJ1-1; the match to TRBD1 covers 7 bases. The CDR3 length is 15 residues. The germline V gene has CDR1 SGDLS and CDR2 YYNGEE. V trimming: 1 base; J trimming: 1 base; junction bases outside the gene matches: 4. CDR3 sequence reads: CASSVTTGSNTEAFF. The CDR3 DNA reads as TGTGCCAGCAGCGTAACGACAGGGTCGAACACTGAAGCTTTCTTT.

This clone was detected a few times. This chain connects TRBV30 to TRBJ1-5; the match to TRBD1 covers 7 bases. Germline V lookup: CDR1 GTSNPN, CDR2 SVGIG (reference sequence). With V trimmed by 5 bases and J by 2 bases, 6 bases remained unmatched. The CDR3 is 14 residues long. CDR3 DNA: TGTGCCTGGGACAGGGTTCATGGCAATCAGCCCCAGCATTTT. Residues: CAWDRVHGNQPQHF.

The V and J genes are TRBV18 and TRBJ1-2; D gene unclear. Germline CDR1 reads KGHSH; CDR2 reads LQKENI. Trimming removed 4 bases from V and 4 bases from J, with 13 bases in between. The CDR3 contains 14 residues. In DNA, the CDR3 is TGTGCCAGCTCACGGGAGGCAGGCAGCTATGGCTACACCTTC. Residues: CASSREAGSYGYTF.

The rearrangement joins TRBV7-2 to TRBJ1-6; 8 nucleotides align to TRBD1. Germline-derived CDR1 and CDR2 are SGHTA and FQGNSA. CDR3 length: 17 residues. V lost 6 bases to trimming and J lost 6 bases; unmatched junction nucleotides: 13. The CDR3 DNA follows: TGTGCCAGCAGTTCCGAAGGGACAGGCACGTTTAATTCACCCCTCCACTTT. Protein: CASSSEGTGTFNSPLHF.

The chain carries TRBV11-3 and TRBJ2-1; D gene uncertain. The CDR3 consists of 15 residues. Germline CDR1 is SGHNT and CDR2 is YENEEA. The V end was cut by 0 bases, the J end by 5 bases, with 11 bases between. DNA for the CDR3: TGTGCCAGCAGCTTAGATTTTAGCACACACAATGAGCAGTTCTTC. Translating it yields CASSLDFSTHNEQFF.

The chain employs TRBV28 and TRBJ1-5, with D possibly matching TRBD1 (6 bases). This CDR3 has 16 residues. The germline CDR1 and CDR2 sequences are MDHEN and SYDVKM. V lost 5 bases and J 0 bases, leaving 14 bases between the germline ends. The CDR3, as DNA: TGTGCCAGCAGTATCTACAGACAGGCTAGCAATCAGCCCCAGCATTTT. This encodes CASSIYRQASNQPQHF.

This chain links TRBV7-6 with TRBJ1-2, with D perhaps matching TRBD1 (5 bases). Trimming pared 5 bases from V and 4 bases from J, leaving 17 bases between. The CDR3 sequence is 15 residues long. Germline CDR1 is SGHVS and CDR2 is FNYEAQ. The CDR3 sequence is CASSPSSQGSYGYTF. The CDR3 bases are TGTGCCAGCAGCCCCTCTAGTCAGGGCAGCTATGGCTACACCTTC.

At least ten counts were recorded for this clone. This chain joins TRBV2 and TRBJ1-6; D possibly corresponds to TRBD1 (6 bases). V lost 4 bases and J lost 5, with 15 bases in between. The CDR3 totals 16 residues. Germline CDR1 reads SNHLY; CDR2 reads FYNNEI. The CDR3 nucleotides are TGTGCCAGCAGTGTGGCAGGGGCAGAGAATAATTCACCCCTCCACTTT. This codes for CASSVAGAENNSPLHF.

The V gene is TRBV15, the J gene TRBJ2-2; tentatively, D is TRBD2 (6 bases). Germline assignment: CDR1 LNHNV and CDR2 YYDKDF (reference sequence). CDR3 length equals 15 residues. V was trimmed by 0 bases and J by 7 bases, leaving 12 bases between them. The DNA for the CDR3 is TGTGCCACCAGCAGAGATTTAGGAGGGCGCGGGGAGCTGTTTTTT. It encodes CATSRDLGGRGELFF.

The chain has TRBV30 and TRBJ1-2, with 9 bases identical to TRBD1. The CDR3 extends over 15 amino acids. Germline V gene data show CDR1 as GTSNPN and CDR2 as SVGIG (reference sequence). Unmatched junction bases numbered 12, after V lost 3 bases and J lost 7 bases. The chain's CDR3 is CAWRATGQGGGGYTF. The CDR3 DNA reads as TGTGCCTGGAGGGCCACGGGACAGGGTGGGGGTGGCTACACCTTC.

The chain couples TRBV6-1 to TRBJ2-6; a possible D gene is TRBD1 (6 bases). In germline, CDR1 is MNHNS, CDR2 SASEGT. V lost 0 bases, J lost 0 bases, and 15 bases lay in between. The CDR3 runs 19 residues. The CDR3 bases are TGTGCCAGCAGTGAAGCGGTTGCTACAGGGCTCTCTGGGGCCAACGTCCTGACTTTC. Residues: CASSEAVATGLSGANVLTF.

V gene TRBV7-2 combines with J gene TRBJ2-7; D unclear. This CDR3 contains 12 residues. Trimming took off 5 bases at V and 3 bases at J, with 8 bases between the two ends. Germline V CDR1 and CDR2: SGHTA, FQGNSA. CDR3 loop: CASSHPSYEQYF. The CDR3 DNA reads as TGTGCCAGCAGCCACCCTAGCTACGAGCAGTACTTC.

The J gene is TRBJ2-2, the V gene TRBV28; no clear D. Looked up from germline, CDR1 is MDHEN and CDR2 is SYDVKM. Deletions cut 2 bases from V and 0 bases from J, with 7 bases between. This CDR3 comprises 15 residues. The CDR3 sequence is CASSLEAANTGELFF. Here the CDR3 DNA reads TGTGCCAGCAGTTTAGAGGCCGCGAACACCGGGGAGCTGTTTTTT.

CDR3 DNA: TGTGCCAGTAGTAGACAGCCCAACACTGAAGCTTTCTTT. As protein: CASSRQPNTEAFF. The rearrangement uses TRBV19 and TRBJ1-1; a weak D match, TRBD1 (5 bases). The V gene's germline CDR1 is LNHDA and CDR2 SQIVND (reference sequence). The CDR3 extends over 13 amino acids. With 4 bases removed from V and 2 bases from J, the gap between germline ends came to 8 bases.

V usage is TRBV5-4 and J usage is TRBJ2-2; 7 bases are shared with TRBD1. Trimming took 3 bases from V and 1 from J; bases not matched to a gene: 3. The CDR3 totals 15 residues. Germline values: CDR1 SGHNT, CDR2 YYREEE (reference sequence). CDR3 bases: TGTGCCAGCAGCTATAACAGGGGGAACACCGGGGAGCTGTTTTTT. This encodes CASSYNRGNTGELFF.

The CDR3, as DNA: TGTGCCAGCAGTTGGGACAGCTCTGGAAACACCATATATTTT. This gives the protein CASSWDSSGNTIYF. The chain uses TRBV6-5 and TRBJ1-3; 7 bases map to TRBD1. The CDR3 sequence is 14 residues long. Per germline, CDR1 MNHEY and CDR2 SVGAGI. The V and J ends lost 4 bases and 0 bases, in that order; junction bases with no gene match: 0.

This clone was seen just once. The chain links TRBV19 to TRBJ2-2, with 7 bases lining up with TRBD1. The V segment lost 3 bases and the J segment 6 bases; nucleotides outside the gene matches: 13. CDR1 and CDR2 (germline): LNHDA, SQIVND (reference sequence). This CDR3 is 17 amino acids long. The CDR3 region has the DNA TGTGCCAGTAGTATTGAGGTGGCAGGGGGAAGGTCCGGGGAGCTGTTTTTT. It encodes CASSIEVAGGRSGELFF.

The J gene is TRBJ2-7, the V gene TRBV18; the D gene is possibly TRBD1 (5 bases). V was pared by 1 base and J by 3 bases, with 13 bases between. This CDR3 comprises 15 residues. Germline V lookup: CDR1 KGHSH, CDR2 LQKENI. DNA for the CDR3: TGTGCCAGCTCACCACGGCGACAGTCACTCTACGAGCAGTACTTC. Translated, it gives CASSPRRQSLYEQYF.

The chain employs TRBV7-3 and TRBJ1-6; 8 bases align to TRBD1. The CDR3 length is 13 residues. Germline V gene lookup returns CDR1 SGHTA and CDR2 FQGTGA. J lost 7 bases, V lost 7 bases, and 3 bases had no gene match. The CDR3 DNA follows: TGTGCCAGCACCCCAGGGGGCAATTCACCCCTCCACTTT. Protein sequence: CASTPGGNSPLHF.

V usage is TRBV7-9 and J usage is TRBJ1-2, with D possibly matching TRBD1 (5 bases). With 3 bases removed from V and 4 bases from J, the gap between germline ends came to 6 bases. This CDR3 comprises 12 residues. Germline V gene lookup returns CDR1 SEHNR and CDR2 FQNEAQ (reference sequence). This CDR3 reads CASSFDSYGYTF. The CDR3 region has the DNA TGTGCCAGCAGCTTCGACAGCTATGGCTACACCTTC.

V is TRBV7-9 and J is TRBJ2-1; 9 positions match TRBD1. The CDR3 contains 14 residues. Germline CDR1 SEHNR, CDR2 FQNEAQ (reference sequence). Losses at the gene ends were 5 bases for V and 8 bases for J; bases not matched to a gene: 7. In DNA, the CDR3 is TGTGCCAGCAGCAGTTCCGGGGACAGGGATGAGCAGTTCTTC. As protein: CASSSSGDRDEQFF.

The chain uses TRBV27 and TRBJ2-2; D may be TRBD1 (5 bases). The CDR3 totals 17 residues. The V gene lost 2 bases and the J gene lost 6 bases, with 19 bases spanning the gap. Per germline, CDR1 MNHEY and CDR2 SMNVEV (reference sequence). CDR3 DNA sequence: TGTGCCAGCAGTTTAAGCTCTGCACAAGGGGTGGCCGGGGAGCTGTTTTTT. The encoded protein is CASSLSSAQGVAGELFF.